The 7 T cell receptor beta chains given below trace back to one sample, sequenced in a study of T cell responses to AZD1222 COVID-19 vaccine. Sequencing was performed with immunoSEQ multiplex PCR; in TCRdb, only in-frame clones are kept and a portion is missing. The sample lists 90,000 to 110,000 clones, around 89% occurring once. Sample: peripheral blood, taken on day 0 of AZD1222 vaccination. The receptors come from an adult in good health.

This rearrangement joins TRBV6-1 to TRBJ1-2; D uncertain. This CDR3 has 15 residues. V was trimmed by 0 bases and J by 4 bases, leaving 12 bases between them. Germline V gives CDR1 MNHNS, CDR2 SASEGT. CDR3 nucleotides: TGTGCCAGCAGTGAAGCGTTCACAACGGGCTATGGCTACACCTTC. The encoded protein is CASSEAFTTGYGYTF.

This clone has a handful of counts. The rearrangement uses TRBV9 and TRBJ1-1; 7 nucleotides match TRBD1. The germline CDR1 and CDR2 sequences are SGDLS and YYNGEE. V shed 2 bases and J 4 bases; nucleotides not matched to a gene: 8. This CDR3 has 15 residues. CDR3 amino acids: CASSVGTVGGTEAFF. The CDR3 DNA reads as TGTGCCAGCAGCGTCGGGACAGTGGGAGGCACTGAAGCTTTCTTT.

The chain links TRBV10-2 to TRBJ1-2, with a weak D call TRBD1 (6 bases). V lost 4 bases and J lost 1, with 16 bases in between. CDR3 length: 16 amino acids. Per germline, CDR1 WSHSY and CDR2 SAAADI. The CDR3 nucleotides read TGCGCCAGCAGTGCCCAAATGGGGGGGCATAACTATGGCTACACCTTC. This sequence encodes CASSAQMGGHNYGYTF.

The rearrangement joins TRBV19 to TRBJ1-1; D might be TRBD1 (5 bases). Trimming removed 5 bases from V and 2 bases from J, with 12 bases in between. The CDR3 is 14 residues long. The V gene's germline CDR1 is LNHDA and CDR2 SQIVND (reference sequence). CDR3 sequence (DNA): TGTGCCAGTAGTCCCGGGGCCATTAACACTGAAGCTTTCTTT. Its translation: CASSPGAINTEAFF.

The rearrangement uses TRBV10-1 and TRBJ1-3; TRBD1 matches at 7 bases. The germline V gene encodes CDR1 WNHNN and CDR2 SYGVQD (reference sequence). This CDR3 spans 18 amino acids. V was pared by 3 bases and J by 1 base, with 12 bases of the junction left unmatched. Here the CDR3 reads CASSEQRDREISGNTIYF. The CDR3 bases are TGCGCCAGCAGTGAACAACGAGACAGGGAAATATCTGGAAACACCATATATTTT.

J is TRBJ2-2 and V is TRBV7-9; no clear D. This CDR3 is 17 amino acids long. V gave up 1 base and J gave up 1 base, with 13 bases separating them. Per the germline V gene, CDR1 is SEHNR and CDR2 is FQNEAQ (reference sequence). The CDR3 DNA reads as TGTGCCAGCAGCTTAGAGCCCACGATTTTGAACACCGGGGAGCTGTTTTTT. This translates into CASSLEPTILNTGELFF.

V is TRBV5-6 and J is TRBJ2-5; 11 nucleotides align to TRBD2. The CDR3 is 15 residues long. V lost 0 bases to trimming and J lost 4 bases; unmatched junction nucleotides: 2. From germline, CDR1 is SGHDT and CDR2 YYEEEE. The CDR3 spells CASSLAGTSGETQYF. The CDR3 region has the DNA TGTGCCAGCAGCTTGGCCGGGACTAGCGGAGAGACCCAGTACTTC.